The sequence of this TCR beta chain was determined in a study of T cell changes during pregnancy in multiple sclerosis. Libraries were prepared by immunoSEQ multiplex PCR; TCRdb keeps only in-frame clonotypes and omits some of them. The sample lists about 80,000 clones, about 94% seen once, with 2% to 3% in the top ten. The V end lost 0 bases, the J end lost 0 bases, and 14 bases lay between the germline ends. Per the germline V gene, CDR1 is LGHNA and CDR2 is YNFKEQ. The CDR3 sequence is 18 residues long. This sample comprised peripheral blood, obtained in the third trimester of pregnancy. This TCR derives from a female donor with multiple sclerosis, enrolled in a pregnancy study. The V call is TRBV4-2, the J call TRBJ1-4, with a weak D call TRBD1 (5 bases). The CDR3 DNA reads as TGTGCCAGCAGCCAAGAACACAGGTTAATAGCAACTAATGAAAAACTGTTTTTT. It encodes CASSQEHRLIATNEKLFF.